Shown below are 18 T cell receptor beta chains from a single sample sequenced in a study of CD8 T cells in ankylosing spondylitis. Study outcomes and limitations: A TCR beta motif of fewer than ten highly homologous variants appeared characteristic of ankylosing spondylitis blood.

The antigens of these receptors remain unknown. A single record per CDR3 protein comes from TCRdb applying MiXCR to the 5' RACE reads. The sample consists of some 840,000 distinct CDR3 sequences, approximately 10% of them appearing once. Source material: blood, either unsorted or a sorted T cell fraction (not recorded which). The receptor source for this set is a male donor with ankylosing spondylitis.

This chain connects TRBV5-5 to TRBJ2-7, with TRBD1 matching over 7 bases. V gave up 4 bases and J gave up 3 bases; unmatched junction bases: 10. The CDR3 has 15 residues. Germline CDR1 reads SGHKS; CDR2 reads YYEKEE (reference sequence). In nucleotides, the CDR3 is TGTGCCAGCAGCCCCACCGGGACAGACAGCTACGAGCAGTACTTC. Protein sequence: CASSPTGTDSYEQYF.

The gene calls are TRBV2 and TRBJ2-7, with 8 positions matching TRBD2. Germline lookup yields CDR1 SNHLY and CDR2 FYNNEI. CDR3 length: 15 amino acids. The junction had 6 bases not matched to a gene; V was cut back by 2 bases and J by 3 bases. CDR3 nucleotides: TGTGCCAGCAGTGAACGGCTAGCGGGTATCTACGAGCAGTACTTC. Translation: CASSERLAGIYEQYF.

The chain combines TRBV6-2 or TRBV6-3 with TRBJ1-1; unclear D gene. CDR1 MNHEY and CDR2 SVGEGT come from the germline V gene. The length of the CDR3 is 15 residues. Trimming removed 4 bases from V and 3 bases from J, with 15 bases in between. The CDR3 loop is CASSSFMVGDTEAFF. CDR3 sequence (DNA): TGTGCCAGCAGTTCATTTATGGTCGGGGACACTGAAGCTTTCTTT.

This clonotype came up many times. The chain links TRBV5-1 to TRBJ2-7, with a possible D match to TRBD2 (6 bases). CDR3 size: 13 residues. Looked up from germline, CDR1 is SGHRS and CDR2 is YFSETQ. Trimming cost V 7 bases and J 5 bases, with 16 bases left between them. CDR3 in DNA: TGCGCCAGCTCAATCGGGAGTCGTAACGAGCAGTACTTC. This codes for CASSIGSRNEQYF.

This clonotype was recorded a few times. This chain joins TRBV20-1 and TRBJ1-5; D unresolved. The CDR3 loop spans 15 amino acids. The ends were cut back, 3 bases at V and 2 bases at J, with 14 bases in the middle. The V gene's germline CDR1 is DFQATT and CDR2 SNEGSKA (reference sequence). CDR3 DNA: TGCAGTGCTAGCCTACTCATTGGGGGCAATCAGCCCCAGCATTTT. Translated, it gives CSASLLIGGNQPQHF.

This clonotype was seen just once. A read error may be the cause here, since a much bigger clone is one base away. The genes are TRBV5-1 and TRBJ1-2; D may be TRBD1 (6 bases). CDR1 and CDR2 from the germline V gene are SGHRS and YFSETQ. CDR3 length: 13 residues. The V and J ends lost 4 bases and 3 bases respectively, with 10 bases between them. This CDR3 reads CASSTDSYYGYTF. CDR3 DNA: TGCGCCAGCAGCACGGACAGCTACTATGGCTACACCTTC.

This clonotype was counted at least ten times. The CDR3 DNA is TGTGCCAGCAGCACTGGGACTACGCCCGGTACGCAGTATTTT. It specifies CASSTGTTPGTQYF. The rearrangement links TRBV7-9 to TRBJ2-3; 7 bases are a match to TRBD2. The V and J ends lost 5 bases and 8 bases, in that order; junction bases with no gene match: 10. This CDR3 comprises 14 residues. Germline CDR1 reads SEHNR; CDR2 reads FQNEAQ (reference sequence).

This clonotype was seen a handful of times. This chain connects TRBV30 to TRBJ2-7; TRBD2 matches at 14 bases. Germline V gene lookup returns CDR1 GTSNPN and CDR2 SVGIG (reference sequence). J was trimmed by 5 bases and V by 2 bases; bases with no gene match: 14. The CDR3 length is 18 residues. In DNA, the CDR3 is TGTGCCTGGAGTTCCCTGACTAGCGGGAGGGCCCTGTTCCACGAGCAGTACTTC. Its translation is CAWSSLTSGRALFHEQYF.

The rearrangement links TRBV5-1 to TRBJ2-5; D may correspond to TRBD1 or TRBD2 (5 bases each). This CDR3 spans 14 amino acids. Trimming removed 0 bases at V and 4 bases at J, with 10 bases between. Per germline, CDR1 SGHRS and CDR2 YFSETQ. The CDR3: CASSLAGDAETQYF. As DNA, the CDR3 is TGCGCCAGCAGCTTGGCTGGGGACGCAGAGACCCAGTACTTC. The full variable domain, its missing parts supplied by reference TRBV5-1 and TRBJ2-5, is KAGVTQTPRYLIKTRGQQVTLSCSPISGHRSVSWYQQTPGQGLQFLFEYFSETQRNKGNFPGRFSGRQFSNSRSEMNVSTLELGDSALYLCASSLAGDAETQYFGPGTRLLVL.

This sequence joins TRBV15 and TRBJ2-7; D is perhaps TRBD1 (5 bases). The CDR3 spans 13 residues. V lost 1 base and J lost 3, with 7 bases in between. The germline gives CDR1 LNHNV, CDR2 YYDKDF (reference sequence). CDR3 sequence reads: CATSRGTIYEQYF. For the CDR3, the DNA is TGTGCCACCAGCAGAGGGACAATCTACGAGCAGTACTTC.

This clonotype was observed at least ten times. The chain couples TRBV27 to TRBJ1-6; TRBD1 matches at 8 bases. The CDR3 extends over 14 amino acids. The germline V gene has CDR1 MNHEY and CDR2 SMNVEV (reference sequence). V lost 5 bases and J lost 8; bases outside the gene matches: 5. In DNA, the CDR3 is TGTGCCAGCAGTCCCGGACAGGGTTATTCACCCCTCCACTTT. This gives the protein CASSPGQGYSPLHF.

This clonotype was picked up many times. The chain uses TRBV7-2 and TRBJ2-7; D perhaps matches TRBD2 (5 bases). The CDR3 has 14 amino acids. V was pared by 1 base and J by 3 bases, with 10 bases between. Germline-derived CDR1 and CDR2 are SGHTA and FQGNSA. The CDR3 nucleotides are TGTGCCAGCAGCTTAGATGGGAGTCGCTACGAGCAGTACTTC. Translation gives CASSLDGSRYEQYF.

This clonotype turned up a few times. The genes are TRBV4-3 and TRBJ2-5; D might be TRBD1 or TRBD2, each matching 5 bases. The length of the CDR3 is 15 residues. Germline V lookup: CDR1 LGHNA, CDR2 YSLEER. The V gene lost 0 bases and the J gene lost 5 bases, with 13 bases spanning the gap. This chain's CDR3 is CASSQDTGTRETQYF. The CDR3 DNA sequence: TGCGCCAGCAGCCAAGACACCGGGACGCGGGAGACCCAGTACTTC.

Many counts were recorded for this clonotype. The chain recombines TRBV4-3 with TRBJ2-1; D may correspond to TRBD1 or TRBD2 (5 bases each). This CDR3 is built from 14 residues. In germline, CDR1 is LGHNA, CDR2 YSLEER. The V gene lost 1 base and the J gene lost 9 bases, with 13 bases spanning the gap. The CDR3 here is CASSQGGTVTEQFF. The CDR3 DNA follows: TGCGCCAGCAGCCAAGGGGGGACCGTGACTGAGCAGTTCTTC.

V gene TRBV4-2 combines with J gene TRBJ1-4, with TRBD1 matching over 9 bases. Germline CDR1 reads LGHNA; CDR2 reads YNFKEQ. CDR3 length: 15 residues. V trimming: 3 bases; J trimming: 5 bases; junction bases outside the gene matches: 4. The CDR3 nucleotides read TGTGCCAGCAGCCAGCTAGGGACAGGGAATGAAAAACTGTTTTTT. Translation: CASSQLGTGNEKLFF.

This clonotype was found a few times. A read error is possible here, since a much larger clone lies one base away. The chain combines TRBV12-3 or TRBV12-4 with TRBJ2-3, with D uncertain. The CDR3 extends over 14 amino acids. Trimming cost V 6 bases and J 0 bases, with 10 bases left between them. CDR3: CASSYGWSTDTQYF. In DNA, the CDR3 is TGTGCCAGCAGCTACGGGTGGAGCACAGATACGCAGTATTTT.

This clonotype occurred a few times. The chain recombines TRBV20-1 with TRBJ2-7, with D possibly being TRBD2 (5 bases). Germline CDR1 DFQATT, CDR2 SNEGSKA (reference sequence). Trimming cost V 3 bases and J 0 bases, with 24 bases left between them. The length of the CDR3 is 18 residues. CDR3 coding DNA: TGCAGTGCTAGCAAAAGCGCAAGAGGCGGGTTAAGCTCCTACGAGCAGTACTTC. Its protein product is CSASKSARGGLSSYEQYF.

This clonotype was detected a few times. This sequence joins TRBV7-2 and TRBJ2-1; 8 bases map to TRBD2. Trimming took 2 bases from V and 8 from J; bases not matched to a gene: 8. CDR3 length: 15 residues. Germline V gene sequence: CDR1 SGHTA, CDR2 FQGNSA. CDR3 sequence (DNA): TGTGCCAGCAGCTTACGCCGACTAGCGTCTGATGAGCAGTTCTTC. It is translated as CASSLRRLASDEQFF.